The rows below give T cell receptor beta chains drawn from one sample of a study of T-cell memory formation after mild COVID-19. TCRdb used MiXCR to reprocess the 5' RACE reads, holding one entry per CDR3 protein. This sample yields about half a million distinct CDR3 sequences, of which approximately 18% are seen a single time; about 12% belongs to the top ten. The sample taken for sequencing was PBMCs or a T cell subset sorted from them (not recorded which). The source is an adult woman who had mild COVID-19 (a few samples of this study predate the infection). Cell type and time point are not known. Each CDR3 is given with its conserved first and last residue. Fields, in order: V gene, clone size, D gene, J gene, CDR3 DNA, CDR3 protein. A D gene is named only where the DNA matches it firmly. Size tells how often a clone was seen (once, few, many) or the class of an expanded clone, and some rows leave it out.

V gene: TRBV12-3/TRBV12-4; clone size: NA; D gene: NA; J gene: TRBJ1-2; CDR3 DNA: TGTGCCAGCACCTTTGCTGGTGGGGATGGCTACACCTTC; CDR3 protein: CASTFAGGDGYTF
V gene: TRBV18; clone size: NA; D gene: NA; J gene: TRBJ2-5; CDR3 DNA: TGTGCCAGCTCACCTCTAGGACAACTGGAGACCCAGTACTTC; CDR3 protein: CASSPLGQLETQYF
V gene: TRBV5-1; clone size: NA; D gene: NA; J gene: TRBJ2-3; CDR3 DNA: TGCGCCAGCAGGCAGGACAGTCTAGATACGCAGTATTTT; CDR3 protein: CASRQDSLDTQYF
V gene: TRBV6-5; clone size: NA; D gene: NA; J gene: TRBJ2-2; CDR3 DNA: TGTGCCAGCAGTTACTCGAGCCCTCGGAACACCGGGGAGCTGTTTTTT; CDR3 protein: CASSYSSPRNTGELFF
V gene: TRBV7-9; clone size: NA; D gene: NA; J gene: TRBJ2-7; CDR3 DNA: TGTGCCAGCAGCCTTAGGAGGGGCGAGCAGTACTTC; CDR3 protein: CASSLRRGEQYF
V gene: TRBV20-1; clone size: many; D gene: TRBD1; J gene: TRBJ2-7; CDR3 DNA: TGCAGTGCTAGGGCCGGGACAGGGGGACGATTCTCCTACGAGCAGTACTTC; CDR3 protein: CSARAGTGGRFSYEQYF
V gene: TRBV19; clone size: few; D gene: NA; J gene: TRBJ1-1; CDR3 DNA: TGTGCCAGTAGTAAACTTAAGAGGACGAACACTGAAGCTTTCTTT; CDR3 protein: CASSKLKRTNTEAFF
V gene: TRBV6-4; clone size: few; D gene: TRBD2; J gene: TRBJ2-3; CDR3 DNA: TGTGCCAGCAGTGACTCCGGGCTAGCGGGAGACCTAGATACGCAGTATTTT; CDR3 protein: CASSDSGLAGDLDTQYF
V gene: TRBV7-6; clone size: NA; D gene: NA; J gene: TRBJ2-7; CDR3 DNA: TGTGCCAGCAGCCCCACGAGGGAGCGCGAGCAGTACTTC; CDR3 protein: CASSPTREREQYF
V gene: TRBV5-1; clone size: NA; D gene: TRBD1; J gene: TRBJ1-5; CDR3 DNA: TGCGCCAGCAGCTTGGACAGGGGATGGGATCAGCCCCAGCATTTT; CDR3 protein: CASSLDRGWDQPQHF
V gene: TRBV12-3/TRBV12-4; clone size: few; D gene: TRBD1; J gene: TRBJ1-4; CDR3 DNA: TGTGCCAGCACCCAGACAGGGAGGAATGAAAAACTGTTTTTT; CDR3 protein: CASTQTGRNEKLFF
V gene: TRBV19; clone size: NA; D gene: NA; J gene: TRBJ2-1; CDR3 DNA: TGTGCCAGTAGTGACTCTCTCCGTGAGCAGTTCTTC; CDR3 protein: CASSDSLREQFF
V gene: TRBV4-1; clone size: many; D gene: TRBD2; J gene: TRBJ2-3; CDR3 DNA: TGCGCCAGCAGCCACGGGACTAGTTTCGATACGCAGTATTTT; CDR3 protein: CASSHGTSFDTQYF
V gene: TRBV19; clone size: NA; D gene: TRBD1; J gene: TRBJ1-2; CDR3 DNA: TGTGCCAGCAACAAGGGACAGTCATCTACTAACTATGGCTACACCTTC; CDR3 protein: CASNKGQSSTNYGYTF